A single sample gave rise to the 2 T cell receptor beta chains below, sequenced in a study of cytomegalovirus exposure and HLA in healthy donors. PCR amplification relied on 60 Vbeta primers (plus 13 Jbeta primers). Sequenced by immunoSEQ multiplex PCR; TCRdb stores in-frame clones only, minus some. Of 180,000 or so clones detected, roughly 81% appear once; the ten largest clones hold 4.9%. Sequenced sample: PBMCs. The receptor source for this set is a woman between 18 and 29 years old in good health and CMV-seropositive.

V and J are TRBV11-2 and TRBJ2-3; possible D gene TRBD2, 5 bases. In germline, CDR1 is SGHAT, CDR2 FQNNGV. V lost 7 bases, J lost 2 bases, and 10 bases lay in between. This CDR3 region has 13 residues. The CDR3 sequence: CASKRGDTDTQYF. The CDR3 coding sequence is TGTGCCAGCAAACGGGGAGACACAGATACGCAGTATTTT.

The chain couples TRBV5-1 to TRBJ2-5, with D tentatively TRBD2 (5 bases). From germline, CDR1 is SGHRS and CDR2 YFSETQ. The V end lost 0 bases, the J end lost 3 bases, and 12 bases lay between the germline ends. The CDR3 consists of 15 residues. CDR3 nucleotides: TGCGCCAGCAGCTTGGCAGTCGGGGTTGAAGAGACCCAGTACTTC. Protein sequence: CASSLAVGVEETQYF.